This T cell receptor beta chain derives from a study of blood T cell repertoires in COVID-19. The wider study: Nucleic acid was either cDNA or gDNA, and it came from T cells, B-cell-depleted T cells, or PBMCs.

Original data processing: Amplifying reference gene primers gave estimates of nucleated cell counts. Here immunoSEQ multiplex PCR was the method, and the copy in TCRdb shows in-frame clones only, minus some. V and J calls and clone size are as listed in that table; D and trimming were resolved from the DNA. The repertoire holds 120,000 to 150,000 clones, with 65% to 85% as singletons. The V gene's germline CDR1 is SNHLY and CDR2 FYNNEI. CDR3 length equals 14 residues. Trimming removed 7 bases from V and 8 bases from J; junction bases left unmatched: 10. The sample consisted of peripheral blood. The J gene is TRBJ2-1, the V gene TRBV2; 8 bases are a match to TRBD2. The TCR sequence derives from a man in his sixties with active or convalescent COVID-19. CDR3 nucleotide sequence: TGTGCCAGCAAGCCCCCGGGAGGGCCCGATGAGCAGTTCTTC. This encodes CASKPPGGPDEQFF.